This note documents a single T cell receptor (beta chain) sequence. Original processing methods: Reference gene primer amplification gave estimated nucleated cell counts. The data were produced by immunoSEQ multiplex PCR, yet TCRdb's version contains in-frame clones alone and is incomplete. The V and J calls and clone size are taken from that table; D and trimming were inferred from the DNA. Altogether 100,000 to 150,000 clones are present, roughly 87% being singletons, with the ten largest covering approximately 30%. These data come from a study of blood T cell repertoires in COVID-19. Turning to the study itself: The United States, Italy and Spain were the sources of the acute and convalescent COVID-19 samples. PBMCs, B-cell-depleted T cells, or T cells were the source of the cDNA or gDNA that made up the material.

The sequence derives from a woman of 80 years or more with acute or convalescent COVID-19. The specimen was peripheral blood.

The chain's CDR3 is CASSLAGDSGMNTEAFF. For the CDR3, the DNA is TGTGCCAGCAGCTTAGCAGGGGACAGTGGAATGAACACTGAAGCTTTCTTT. The rearrangement links TRBV7-9 to TRBJ1-1, with 7 bases matching TRBD1. Losses at the gene ends were 0 bases for V and 0 bases for J; bases not matched to a gene: 7. CDR1 is SEHNR and CDR2 is FQNEAQ in the germline V gene (reference sequence). This CDR3 is built from 17 residues.